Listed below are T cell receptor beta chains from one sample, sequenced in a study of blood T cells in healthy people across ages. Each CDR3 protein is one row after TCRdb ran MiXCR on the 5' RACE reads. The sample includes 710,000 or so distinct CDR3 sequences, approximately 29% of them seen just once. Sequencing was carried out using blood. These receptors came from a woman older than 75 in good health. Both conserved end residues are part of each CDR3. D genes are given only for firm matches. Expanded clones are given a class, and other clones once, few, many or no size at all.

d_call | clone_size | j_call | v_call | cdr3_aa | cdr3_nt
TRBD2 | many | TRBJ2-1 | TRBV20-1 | CSARLAGVRNEQFF | TGCAGTGCTAGACTAGCGGGGGTCAGGAATGAGCAGTTCTTC
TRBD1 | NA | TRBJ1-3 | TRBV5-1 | CASSFSGTGSVSAGNTIYF | TGCGCCAGCAGCTTTTCCGGGACAGGGTCCGTCTCTGCTGGAAACACCATATATTTT
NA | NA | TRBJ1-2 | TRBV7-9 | CASSPAAGSNYGYTF | TGTGCCAGCAGCCCTGCGGCAGGGTCCAACTATGGCTACACCTTC
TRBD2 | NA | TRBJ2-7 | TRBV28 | CASSFPRGGTSYEQYF | TGTGCCAGCAGTTTCCCCCGGGGGGGAACTTCCTACGAGCAGTACTTC
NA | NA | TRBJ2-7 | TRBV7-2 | CASSRGEGDYEQYF | TGTGCCAGCAGCCGGGGGGAGGGGGACTACGAGCAGTACTTC
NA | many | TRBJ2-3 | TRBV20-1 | CSARGLGHPSTDTQYF | TGCAGTGCTAGAGGTTTAGGACACCCCAGCACAGATACGCAGTATTTT
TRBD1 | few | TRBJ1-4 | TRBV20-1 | CSARGDRSLNEKLFF | TGCAGTGCTAGAGGGGACAGGTCCTTAAATGAAAAACTGTTTTTT
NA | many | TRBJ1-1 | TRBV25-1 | CASRPNSFMNTEAFF | TGTGCCAGCAGACCGAACAGTTTCATGAACACTGAAGCTTTCTTT
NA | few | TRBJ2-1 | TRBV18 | CASSPGGPNEQFF | TGTGCCAGCTCACCCGGGGGCCCCAATGAGCAGTTCTTC
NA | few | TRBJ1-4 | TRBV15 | CATSREQRNEKLFF | TGTGCCACCAGCAGAGAGCAGAGAAATGAAAAACTGTTTTTT
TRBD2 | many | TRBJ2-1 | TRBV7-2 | CASSLKAGGYYNEQFF | TGTGCCAGCAGCCTAAAAGCGGGGGGGTATTACAATGAGCAGTTCTTC
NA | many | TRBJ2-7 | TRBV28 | CASQAGGTYGEQYF | TGTGCCAGTCAGGCCGGCGGGACCTACGGCGAGCAGTACTTC
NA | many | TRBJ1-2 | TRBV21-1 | CASSADSWVFYGYTF | TGTGCCAGCAGCGCCGACAGTTGGGTGTTCTATGGCTACACCTTC
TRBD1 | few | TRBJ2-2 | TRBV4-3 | CASSQATGGSGELFF | TGCGCCAGCAGCCAGGCCACAGGGGGGAGCGGGGAGCTGTTTTTT
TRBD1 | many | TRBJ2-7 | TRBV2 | CASSERDRAAYEQYF | TGTGCCAGCAGTGAACGGGACAGGGCCGCCTACGAGCAGTACTTC
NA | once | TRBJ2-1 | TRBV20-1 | CSATTGEQFF | TGCAGTGCTACCACGGGTGAGCAGTTCTTC
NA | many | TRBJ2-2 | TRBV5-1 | CASRYQTGELFF | TGCGCCAGCAGATATCAAACCGGGGAGCTGTTTTTT
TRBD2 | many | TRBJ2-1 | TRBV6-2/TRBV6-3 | CASSYGAGGPSYNEQFF | TGTGCCAGCAGTTACGGGGCGGGGGGGCCCTCCTACAATGAGCAGTTCTTC
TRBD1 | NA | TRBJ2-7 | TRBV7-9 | CASRNSRDRGYEQYF | TGTGCCAGCAGAAATTCCCGGGACAGGGGCTACGAGCAGTACTTC
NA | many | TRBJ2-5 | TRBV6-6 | CASRRDTQETQYF | TGTGCCAGCAGGAGGGACACTCAAGAGACCCAGTACTTC
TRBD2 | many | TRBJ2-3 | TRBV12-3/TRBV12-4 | CASSLGGPGGADTQYF | TGTGCCAGCAGTTTAGGGGGACCGGGAGGCGCAGATACGCAGTATTTT
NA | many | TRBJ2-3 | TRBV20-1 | CSAPGFTDTQYF | TGCAGTGCCCCAGGGTTCACAGATACGCAGTATTTT
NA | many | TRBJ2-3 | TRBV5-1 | CASSLERASTDTQYF | TGCGCCAGCAGCTTGGAGAGGGCTAGCACAGATACGCAGTATTTT
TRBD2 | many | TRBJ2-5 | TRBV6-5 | CASRGGETQYF | TGTGCCAGCCGGGGGGGGGAGACCCAGTACTTC
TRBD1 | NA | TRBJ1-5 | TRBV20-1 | CSGIGQGVRAQHF | TGCAGTGGGATCGGACAGGGGGTGAGGGCCCAGCATTTT
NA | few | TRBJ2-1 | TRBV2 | CASSETPSATNEQFF | TGTGCCAGCAGTGAAACCCCTAGCGCCACCAATGAGCAGTTCTTC
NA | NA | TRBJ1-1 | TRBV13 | CASSLRPMGNTEAFF | TGTGCCAGCAGCTTACGCCCCATGGGGAACACTGAAGCTTTCTTT
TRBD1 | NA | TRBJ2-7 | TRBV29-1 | CSVVTGALPYEQYF | TGCAGCGTGGTAACAGGGGCTCTACCCTACGAGCAGTACTTC
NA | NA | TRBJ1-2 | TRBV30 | CAWSGGQLYGYTF | TGTGCCTGGAGTGGCGGACAGCTCTATGGCTACACCTTC
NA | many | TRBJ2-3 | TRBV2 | CASSDGPNTDTQYF | TGTGCCAGCAGTGACGGTCCCAACACAGATACGCAGTATTTT
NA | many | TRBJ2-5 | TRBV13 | CASSFTGTKSGETQYF | TGTGCCAGCAGCTTCACCGGGACAAAAAGCGGGGAGACCCAGTACTTC